The 25 T cell receptor beta chains below all came from one sample that was sequenced in a study of T-cell reconstitution after alpha-beta-depleted transplantation in children. Unique molecular identifiers were used in preparing the TCRbeta library. TCRdb reprocessed the PCR reads with MiXCR, giving one entry per CDR3 protein. The table shows fewer than 700,000 distinct CDR3 sequences, with 10% to 15% occurring only once. Here the sequenced sample was PBMCs, mostly from graft donor cells, taken 360 days after TCRalphabeta/CD19-depleted stem cell transplant. All receptors come from a male patient aged 5 to 17 who had a stem cell transplant for acute myeloid leukemia, so the T cells may come from the graft donor.

This chain uses TRBV6-5 with TRBJ2-7; 12 nucleotides line up with TRBD2. The CDR3 runs 14 residues. Germline V lookup: CDR1 MNHEY, CDR2 SVGAGI. V gave up 6 bases and J gave up 12 bases; unmatched junction bases: 12. Here the CDR3 DNA reads TGTGCCAGCAGCCGACTAGCGGGAGACATAAGGGGGTACTTC. This sequence encodes CASSRLAGDIRGYF.

The chain uses TRBV6-1 and TRBJ2-7, with 7 bases that match TRBD2. Germline-derived CDR1 and CDR2 are MNHNS and SASEGT. The junction had 18 bases not matched to a gene; V was cut back by 6 bases and J by 4 bases. The CDR3 contains 17 residues. The CDR3 sequence is CASSHQTGRATVYEQYF. The CDR3 bases are TGTGCCAGCAGCCACCAAACGGGGAGGGCGACGGTGTACGAGCAGTACTTC.

This clonotype occurred many times. This chain connects TRBV20-1 to TRBJ2-7; 7 bases are shared with TRBD1. Trimming took 3 bases from V and 5 from J; bases not matched to a gene: 13. Germline CDR1 is DFQATT and CDR2 is SNEGSKA (reference sequence). This CDR3 contains 15 residues. The CDR3 is CSARGFGTERDEQYF. The CDR3 coding sequence is TGCAGTGCTAGGGGTTTTGGGACAGAAAGGGACGAGCAGTACTTC.

V gene TRBV21-1 combines with J gene TRBJ1-1. TRBV21-1 is marked as a pseudogene. This CDR3 has 14 residues. The CDR3 DNA follows: TGTGCCAGCAGCAAATCGGCAGGGAACACTGAAGCTTTCTTT. Protein product: CASSKSAGNTEAFF.

The chain combines TRBV29-1 with TRBJ2-7; tentative D call: TRBD1 (5 bases). This CDR3 is 13 amino acids long. The germline CDR1 and CDR2 sequences are SQVTM and ANQGSEA. V was shortened by 4 bases and J by 1 base, with 11 bases between the two germline ends. The CDR3 is CSVAGLMSYEQYF. The CDR3 DNA follows: TGCAGCGTTGCAGGGTTGATGTCCTACGAGCAGTACTTC.

V and J are TRBV25-1 and TRBJ1-2, with TRBD1 as a possible D gene (5 bases). CDR3 size: 13 residues. V lost 4 bases and J lost 3, with 9 bases in between. Germline values: CDR1 MGHDK, CDR2 SYGVNS. The CDR3 DNA reads as TGTGCCAGCAGTGTGCAGGGATACTATGGCTACACCTTC. It encodes CASSVQGYYGYTF.

In the case of this clonotype: Possible read error: a much larger clone is one base away. The chain couples TRBV7-9 to TRBJ1-5; TRBD1 agrees at 8 bases. Germline-derived CDR1 and CDR2 are SEHNR and FQNEAQ (reference sequence). Trimming at V came to 5 bases and at J to 6 bases, leaving 6 bases not matched to a gene. The CDR3 has 14 residues. CDR3 loop: CASSPGTGSQPQHF. The CDR3, as DNA: TGTGCCAGCAGCCCCGGGACAGGCAGTCAGCCCCAGCATTTT. The complete variable domain, with remaining parts taken from reference TRBV7-9 and TRBJ1-5, reads DTGVSQNPRHKITKRGQNVTFRCDPISEHNRLYWYRQTLGQGPEFLTYFQNEAQLEKSRLLSDRFSAERPKGSFSTLEIQRTEQGDSAMYLCASSPGTGSQPQHFGDGTRLSIL.

In regard to this clonotype: With a much larger clone just one base away, this may be a read error. The CDR3 protein is CCAPPRGWREMNEQFF. CDR3 coding DNA: TGCTGTGCTCCCCCCCGAGGATGGCGGGAAATGAATGAGCAGTTCTTC. The rearrangement uses TRBV20-1 and TRBJ2-1; possible D gene TRBD2, 6 bases. The germline gives CDR1 DFQATT, CDR2 SNEGSKA (reference sequence). The CDR3 is 16 residues long.

This chain joins TRBV18 and TRBJ1-5, with D maybe TRBD1 (6 bases). Trimming removed 1 base from V and 0 bases from J, with 16 bases in between. CDR3 length: 18 amino acids. Germline values: CDR1 KGHSH, CDR2 LQKENI. The CDR3 spells CASSPHSRQASSNQPQHF. The CDR3 region has the DNA TGTGCCAGCTCACCACACTCCAGACAGGCCTCTAGCAATCAGCCCCAGCATTTT.

The V call is TRBV11-3, the J call TRBJ1-5; D is perhaps TRBD1 (5 bases). Trimming took 1 base from V and 2 from J, leaving 18 bases between them. The length of the CDR3 is 18 residues. CDR1 is SGHNT and CDR2 is YENEEA in the germline V gene. The DNA for the CDR3 is TGTGCCAGCAGCTTAGTGAGGGGAACACTTCTCGGCAATCAGCCCCAGCATTTT. Translating it yields CASSLVRGTLLGNQPQHF.

Only a few counts were recorded for this clonotype. The germline gene is not matched at one end of the junction; a read error may be the cause. V is TRBV7-7 and J is TRBJ2-7, with TRBD2 as a possible D gene (6 bases). Germline CDR1 and CDR2: SSHAT and FNYEAQ (reference sequence). This CDR3 has 16 amino acids. The DNA for the CDR3 is TGTGCTAGCAGCTTTGCTCAGGGATCGGAGGGGTACGAGCAGTACTTC. Its translation: CASSFAQGSEGYEQYF.

The sample holds a few counts of this clonotype. The rearrangement links TRBV4-3 to TRBJ2-3; D is unresolved. CDR3 size: 20 residues. Trimming stripped 4 bases from V and 0 bases from J, with 26 bases between. Per the germline V gene, CDR1 is LGHNA and CDR2 is YSLEER. The CDR3 bases are TGCGCCAGCAGCCCTGGAGATACAGAGAATCCGTTTCCTAGCACAGATACGCAGTATTTT. Its translation is CASSPGDTENPFPSTDTQYF.

This clonotype was counted only a few times. This rearrangement joins TRBV11-3 to TRBJ2-5, with 7 bases that match TRBD2. This CDR3 spans 14 amino acids. V shed 5 bases, J shed 5 bases, and the junction held 8 bases outside the gene matches. Germline CDR1 reads SGHNT; CDR2 reads YENEEA. The CDR3: CASSPGGGGETQYF. For the CDR3, the DNA is TGTGCCAGCAGCCCGGGGGGAGGCGGGGAGACCCAGTACTTC.

This clonotype turned up a few times. Germline and junction disagree at one end, which may indicate a read error. The chain is built from TRBV7-7 and TRBJ2-1; D may match TRBD1 or TRBD2 (5 bases each). Germline values: CDR1 SSHAT, CDR2 FNYEAQ (reference sequence). The length of the CDR3 is 13 residues. The CDR3 nucleotides are TGTGCTAGCAGCTTAGGGACCCTGGATGAGCAGTTCTTC. It specifies CASSLGTLDEQFF.

The sample holds many counts of this clonotype. CDR3 sequence (DNA): TGTGCCAGCCGGTCCGGGGAAGCAGATGAGCAGTTCTTC. The encoded protein is CASRSGEADEQFF. This rearrangement joins TRBV12-3 or TRBV12-4 to TRBJ2-1; D perhaps matches TRBD2 (5 bases). Trimming took off 8 bases at V and 8 bases at J, with 16 bases between the two ends. This CDR3 has 13 amino acids.

This clonotype was found a few times. V and J are TRBV5-5 and TRBJ2-1; D ambiguous. Trimming removed 0 bases from V and 2 bases from J, with 9 bases in between. The CDR3 loop spans 15 amino acids. CDR1 is SGHKS, CDR2 YYEKEE, per germline (reference sequence). The CDR3 region is CASSLEFGPYNEQFF. CDR3 coding DNA: TGTGCCAGCAGCTTGGAGTTTGGGCCCTACAATGAGCAGTTCTTC.

This rearrangement joins TRBV10-2 to TRBJ2-2; 9 nucleotides match TRBD2. The germline CDR1 and CDR2 sequences are WSHSY and SAAADI. This CDR3 spans 17 amino acids. J gave up 4 bases and V 8 bases, and 14 bases lay outside the gene matches. The CDR3 DNA sequence: TGCGCCAGCCGTGTTAGCGGGAGAGTTCTGGGCACCGGGGAGCTGTTTTTT. Translation gives CASRVSGRVLGTGELFF.

V is TRBV5-6 and J is TRBJ2-7, with a possible D match to TRBD2 (6 bases). This CDR3 has 12 residues. CDR1 is SGHDT and CDR2 is YYEEEE in the germline V gene. Trimming pared 4 bases from V and 6 bases from J, leaving 11 bases between. The CDR3 DNA reads as TGTGCCAGCAGCCCCGGGCGGGGCGAGCAGTACTTC. Translating it yields CASSPGRGEQYF.

Only a few counts were recorded for this clonotype. The chain recombines TRBV6-4 with TRBJ2-3; no reliable D call. Germline V lookup: CDR1 MRHNA, CDR2 SNTAGT. V gave up 6 bases and J gave up 0 bases, with 10 bases separating them. CDR3 length equals 14 residues. The CDR3 here is CASRESISTDTQYF. DNA of the CDR3: TGTGCCAGCAGGGAAAGCATCAGCACAGATACGCAGTATTTT.

With regard to this clonotype: The junction differs from germline at one of its ends, possibly a read error. V usage is TRBV5-1 and J usage is TRBJ2-1, with D unresolved. The germline CDR1 and CDR2 sequences are SGHRS and YFSETQ. The CDR3 spans 12 residues. The CDR3 nucleotides are TGCGCCAGCGGCTTGGATGGGGATGAGCAGTTCTTC. It is translated as CASGLDGDEQFF.

V and J are TRBV27 and TRBJ2-3, with TRBD2 matching 9 bases. Trimming cost V 7 bases and J 6 bases; bases outside gene matches: 17. Germline V gene lookup returns CDR1 MNHEY and CDR2 SMNVEV (reference sequence). The length of the CDR3 is 17 residues. The CDR3: CASIPYGTSRVGDTQYF. CDR3 nucleotide sequence: TGTGCCAGCATCCCTTATGGGACTAGCAGAGTGGGGGATACGCAGTATTTT.

This clonotype was detected ten times or more. The chain's CDR3 is CASSLMAGGTDTQYF. The CDR3 bases are TGTGCCAGCAGTTTAATGGCGGGTGGCACAGATACGCAGTATTTT. The chain uses TRBV12-3 or TRBV12-4 and TRBJ2-3, with a weak D call TRBD2 (5 bases). V was cut by 2 bases and J by 1 base, with 10 bases left in between. CDR3 length equals 15 residues.

J is TRBJ2-3 and V is TRBV6-4; D is unresolved. The ends were cut back, 6 bases at V and 7 bases at J, with 14 bases in the middle. The CDR3 has 13 amino acids. CDR1 and CDR2 from the germline V gene are MRHNA and SNTAGT. In DNA, the CDR3 is TGTGCCAGCAGGAGGTCAGATCAGAATACGCAGTATTTT. This sequence encodes CASRRSDQNTQYF.

The chain recombines TRBV6-1 with TRBJ2-2, with D perhaps matching TRBD1 (5 bases). From germline, CDR1 is MNHNS and CDR2 SASEGT. CDR3 length: 14 amino acids. Trimming took 7 bases from V and 4 from J, leaving 13 bases between them. The CDR3, as DNA: TGTGCCAGCACCTATGCTAGGGGCACCGGGGAGCTGTTTTTT. It yields the protein CASTYARGTGELFF.

This clonotype was detected only a few times. The chain employs TRBV5-6 and TRBJ2-3; D is perhaps TRBD1 (6 bases). CDR1 is SGHDT and CDR2 is YYEEEE in the germline V gene. The CDR3 extends over 13 amino acids. Trimming cost V 4 bases and J 9 bases, with 15 bases left between them. The CDR3 DNA is TGTGCCAGCAGCCCCGGGACACCCCACACGCAGTATTTT. Translated, it gives CASSPGTPHTQYF.